This paragraph reports one T cell receptor (beta chain). CDR3 length: 14 amino acids. V was clipped by 5 bases and J by 1 base, with 10 bases between them. The germline V gene has CDR1 MNHNY and CDR2 SVGAGI (reference sequence). This record comes from a study of sequential checkpoint blockade in melanoma. For the study at large: First-line arms were nivolumab then ipilimumab, or the reverse, randomized 1:1.

Treatment: randomized to nivolumab then ipilimumab (arm A) or the reverse (arm B). Patients had received no earlier DNA-damaging chemotherapy. Clones were read by immunoSEQ multiplex PCR, and TCRdb kept only the in-frame ones, dropping some. The repertoire consists of more than 7,000 clones, with roughly 70% occurring once and the leading ten covering approximately 25%. This sample comprised CD8+ T cells sorted from blood (inferred from file names), obtained from a patient given nivolumab and ipilimumab in sequence. J is TRBJ2-3 and V is TRBV6-6; the D is unclear. The receptor was derived from a human donor with melanoma. The CDR3 region has the DNA TGTGCCAGCAGTAGGAGCCCCGGCACAGATACGCAGTATTTT. It yields the protein CASSRSPGTDTQYF.